This T cell receptor (beta chain) came from a study of blood T cells in healthy people across ages (dated by TCRdb to about 2015). Regarding the complete study: In model experiments, template switching captured roughly one uniquely barcoded TCR beta cDNA molecule for every two T cells. Two additional independent replicas of 1 million unique cDNA reads from the same blood draw were analyzed for two donors (one aged 18 to 30 and one aged 80 or older). Donors of different ages were randomly distributed across sequencing lanes to avoid experimental bias. The study measured age-related changes in TCR beta repertoire diversity using deep sequencing normalized with unique cDNA molecular identifiers. Four age groups were formed from the donors: young (average around 15 years), middle-aged (approximately 40), aged (62) and long-lived (roughly 88).

V and J are truncated by 10 bases and 0 bases respectively, leaving an intervening sequence of 14 bases. Including the terminal cysteine and phenylalanine, the CDR3 comprises 14 residues. Just CDR3 DNA is preserved here, 42 bases in frame from base 1. CDR1 and CDR2, per the germline V gene, are MNHEY and SVGAGI. Note on this clonotype: The target of this receptor is not known. No base qualities exist here, and no much larger clone lies one base off it.

The paper's findings and limits, for the study overall: Bulk unsorted PBMC profiling prevented conclusive comparison of naive and antigen-experienced compartments. Donor CMV infection status was unknown, potentially confounding age-related changes in expanded clonotypes. Observed TCR beta diversity per million T cells fell roughly linearly with age, and a significant reduction was already apparent by age roughly 40. The long-lived group showed more naive CD4+ T cells, fewer expanded clones and increased TCR diversity than the aged group, suggesting age selection. Total diversity estimates from one million sequenced T cells were considered lower bounds and underestimates. There was a strong correlation between observed TCR beta diversity and the percentage of naive T cells measured by flow cytometry.

Libraries were prepared through 5' RACE. The sample was run on an Illumina HiSeq 2500. A second about 7 to 12 cycle PCR used a sample-barcoded 5' primer and a J-beta primer mix. Each TCR beta cDNA molecule received a unique molecular identifier from a template-switch 5' adaptor carrying 12 random nucleotides. Each sample yielded at least 2.5 million CDR3-containing paired-end reads. First-strand cDNA was synthesized from all RNA with the Mint cDNA synthesis kit, primed by a TRBC-specific oligonucleotide. All cDNA was treated with uracil-DNA glycosylase and then went through a first 18-cycle PCR with the universal primers M1SS and BC2_uni_R. As for the authors' bioinformatics: For normalization, 1 million high-quality reads were randomly selected from each sample, with every read carrying a distinct molecular identifier. Instead of being binned into consensus sequences, reads that shared molecular identifiers were thrown out. CDR3 identification, clonotype clustering and error correction used MiTCR with a Q25 quality threshold and the strictest error-elimination algorithm. A nonparametric unseen species model using Euler transformation provided a lower-bound estimate of total TCR beta diversity. TCRdb reran the public reads through fastp at Q25 and MiXCR, keeping productive beta chains. Rows are unified per CDR3 protein, each entry keeping the most common DNA and genes. The V and J calls reflect TCRdb's pipeline rather than the authors' work. In this sample the table shows around 1,100,000 distinct CDR3 sequences, roughly two fifths of which occur a single time. The top ten hold about 12% of the sample.

The donors were roughly 40 Caucasian individuals from Russia, aged about 6 to 100 years, who were systemically healthy. Each donor gave approximately 10 milliliters of peripheral blood, collected into EDTA-treated Vacutainer tubes. Ficoll-Paque density-gradient centrifugation was used to isolate PBMCs, with at least 7 million obtained per sample. Trizol reagent was used to extract total RNA from the PBMCs, yielding at least 5.5 micrograms per sample. Naive CD45RAhigh/CD27high T cell percentages were measured by flow cytometry on a PBMC aliquot from every donor. The V and J segments used are TRBV6-5 and TRBJ2-3; TRBD1 is a possible D gene, resting on 6 matching bases. Material: blood. This clonotype was sampled from a man younger than 35 in good health. In nucleotide form, the sequence is TGTGCCACACGCCGGGACACCAGCACAGATACGCAGTATTTT. It is translated as CATRRDTSTDTQYF.